A single sample gave rise to the 27 T cell receptor beta chains below, sequenced in a study of blood T cells in healthy people across ages. A second PCR of 7 to 11 cycles used a sample-barcoded 5' primer and a J-beta primer mix. A single record per CDR3 protein comes from TCRdb applying MiXCR to the 5' RACE reads. The repertoire holds about 780,000 distinct CDR3 sequences, with 35% to 50% as singletons. The specimen was blood. The origin of the receptors is a man aged 80 or over in good health.

This clonotype was counted ten times or more. CDR3 in amino acids: CASTLPQSSPITYEQYF. DNA for the CDR3: TGTGCCAGCACTCTCCCCCAGAGTAGTCCTATTACGTACGAGCAGTACTTC. This sequence joins TRBV2 and TRBJ2-7; no clear D. This CDR3 is built from 17 residues. Per the germline V gene, CDR1 is SNHLY and CDR2 is FYNNEI. Between the trimmed V and J ends, which lost 7 bases and 4 bases, there was a span of 26 bases.

This clonotype was counted ten times or more. The chain joins TRBV5-1 to TRBJ1-2, with D hard to call. Germline-derived CDR1 and CDR2 are SGHRS and YFSETQ. This CDR3 is 14 amino acids long. Trimming took 5 bases from V and 0 from J, leaving 11 bases between them. The CDR3 reads CASRYEGANYGYTF. CDR3 sequence (DNA): TGCGCCAGCAGATATGAGGGAGCTAACTATGGCTACACCTTC. Together with reference TRBV5-1 and TRBJ1-2, the CDR3 gives the full variable domain: KAGVTQTPRYLIKTRGQQVTLSCSPISGHRSVSWYQQTPGQGLQFLFEYFSETQRNKGNFPGRFSGRQFSNSRSEMNVSTLELGDSALYLCASRYEGANYGYTFGSGTRLTVV.

CDR3 amino acids: CASSKDPVSFNYNEQYF. Written as DNA, the CDR3 is TGTGCCAGCAGCAAAGATCCCGTTAGCTTTAACTACAATGAGCAGTACTTC. V is TRBV21-1 and J is TRBJ2-1; TRBD2, the D gene given by the table, was not confirmed from the DNA. TRBJ2-7 matches the DNA end more closely, so the J call is doubtful. TRBV21-1 is labeled a pseudogene. CDR3 length: 17 amino acids.

This clonotype has more than one count but fewer than ten. This chain uses TRBV6-5 with TRBJ2-6, with a tentative D call TRBD1 (5 bases). Germline CDR1 MNHEY, CDR2 SVGAGI. Between the trimmed V and J ends, which lost 5 bases and 0 bases, there was a span of 5 bases. CDR3 length: 14 residues. CDR3 DNA: TGTGCCAGCAGTGGACACTCTGGGGCCAACGTCCTGACTTTC. Translating gives CASSGHSGANVLTF.

A remark on this clonotype: A much bigger clone sits one base away, suggesting this may be a read error. V and J are TRBV4-2 and TRBJ2-5; TRBD2 might be the D (6 bases). V lost 2 bases to trimming and J lost 11 bases, with 18 bases between them. The CDR3 runs to 14 residues. The germline CDR1 and CDR2 sequences are LGHNA and YNFKEQ. This CDR3 reads CASSQRGLYNEQYF. The CDR3, as DNA: TGTGCCAGCAGCCAAAGGGGACTGTACAATGAGCAGTACTTC.

This chain joins TRBV12-3 or TRBV12-4 and TRBJ1-1; weak D call: TRBD1 (5 bases). V lost 4 bases and J lost 5, with 14 bases in between. This CDR3 comprises 14 residues. The CDR3 sequence: CASSWQGPETEAFF. CDR3 sequence (DNA): TGTGCCAGCAGTTGGCAGGGCCCAGAAACTGAAGCTTTCTTT.

This sequence joins TRBV12-3 or TRBV12-4 and TRBJ2-1, with TRBD2 matching over 8 bases. CDR3 length equals 15 residues. Losses at the gene ends were 3 bases for V and 9 bases for J; bases not matched to a gene: 10. This CDR3 is CASSFGRAGVAEQFF. CDR3 sequence (DNA): TGTGCCAGCAGTTTTGGCAGAGCGGGAGTTGCTGAGCAGTTCTTC.

The V and J genes are TRBV5-1 and TRBJ1-4; D unresolved. The CDR3 covers 14 residues. Germline V gene sequence: CDR1 SGHRS, CDR2 YFSETQ. V lost 0 bases and J 8 bases, leaving 11 bases between the germline ends. The CDR3 here is CASSLDRPLEKLFF. The CDR3 DNA sequence: TGCGCCAGCAGCTTGGATCGACCCCTGGAAAAACTGTTTTTT.

Note on this clonotype: A much larger clonotype is one base distant, so this may be a read error. The chain links TRBV5-1 to TRBJ2-1; 9 nucleotides align to TRBD2. CDR3 length: 17 amino acids. Germline loops: CDR1 SGHRS, CDR2 YFSETQ. The CDR3 DNA follows: TGCGCCAGCTGCTTGGTATTAGCGGGAGACTCCTACAATGAGCAGTTCTTC. It encodes CASCLVLAGDSYNEQFF.

The chain uses TRBV4-3 and TRBJ2-3, with TRBD1 as a possible D gene (6 bases). This CDR3 contains 16 residues. CDR1 is LGHNA and CDR2 is YSLEER in the germline V gene. The V end was cut by 3 bases, the J end by 2 bases, with 15 bases between. In DNA form, the CDR3 reads TGCGCCAGCAGCCATACAGGGATCAGTCCCACAGATACGCAGTATTTT. Translation gives CASSHTGISPTDTQYF.

The J gene is TRBJ1-2, the V gene TRBV20-1; D not certain. The length of the CDR3 is 15 residues. Trimming left V 1 base short and J 6 bases short, with 18 bases between. Germline-derived CDR1 and CDR2 are DFQATT and SNEGSKA (reference sequence). CDR3 DNA: TGCAGTGCTAGAGTGGTCTACGGCACAAGTCATGGCTACACCTTC. Translated: CSARVVYGTSHGYTF.

The sample holds a few counts of this clonotype. This chain uses TRBV7-3 with TRBJ2-3, with D perhaps matching TRBD2 (6 bases). V lost 5 bases and J lost 4, with 10 bases in between. This CDR3 is 13 amino acids long. The germline V gene encodes CDR1 SGHTA and CDR2 FQGTGA. The CDR3 loop is CASSHPGADTQYF. DNA for the CDR3: TGTGCCAGCAGCCACCCGGGGGCAGATACGCAGTATTTT.

The chain is built from TRBV7-2 and TRBJ2-3, with D hard to call. CDR3 size: 17 residues. Germline V gene sequence: CDR1 SGHTA, CDR2 FQGNSA. The ends were cut back, 1 base at V and 2 bases at J, with 16 bases in the middle. The CDR3 loop reads CASSLDGLELNTDTQYF. The CDR3 DNA reads TGTGCCAGCAGCTTAGACGGGCTGGAGCTTAACACAGATACGCAGTATTTT.

The CDR3 bases are TGTGCCACCAGCAGAGACAGGCTGACGAACACCGGGGAGCTGTTTTTT. Residues: CATSRDRLTNTGELFF. The chain recombines TRBV15 with TRBJ2-2; D is uncertain. CDR1 LNHNV and CDR2 YYDKDF come from the germline V gene (reference sequence). The CDR3 has 16 residues. V was trimmed by 0 bases and J by 0 bases, leaving 8 bases between them.

In this sample, this clonotype turned up a few times. V usage is TRBV7-3 and J usage is TRBJ2-1; possible D gene TRBD2, 5 bases. Germline CDR1 reads SGHTA; CDR2 reads FQGTGA. The CDR3 extends over 16 amino acids. The V and J ends lost 2 bases and 4 bases respectively, with 15 bases between them. The CDR3 spells CASSLAGNSVYNEQFF. CDR3 DNA: TGTGCCAGCAGCTTAGCCGGGAATTCTGTTTACAATGAGCAGTTCTTC.

This clonotype occurred once. CDR3 in DNA: TGCAGCGTTGCCGGCGGGACAGGGGGAAATACGCAGTATTTT. It codes for CSVAGGTGGNTQYF. The chain combines TRBV29-1 with TRBJ2-3; 11 bases align to TRBD1. This CDR3 has 14 residues. CDR1 and CDR2 from the germline V gene are SQVTM and ANQGSEA. V dropped 4 bases and J dropped 7; count of bases not matched to a gene: 7.

This clonotype was seen many times. The chain recombines TRBV11-2 with TRBJ2-3, with 7 bases identical to TRBD1. This CDR3 comprises 15 residues. The germline gives CDR1 SGHAT, CDR2 FQNNGV. The V segment lost 5 bases and the J segment 5 bases; nucleotides outside the gene matches: 10. The CDR3 region is CASSPSEGARDTQYF. The CDR3 region has the DNA TGTGCCAGCAGCCCCAGCGAGGGGGCTAGAGATACGCAGTATTTT. The full variable domain, completed using reference TRBV11-2 and TRBJ2-3, is EAGVAQSPRYKIIEKRQSVAFWCNPISGHATLYWYQQILGQGPKLLIQFQNNGVVDDSQLPKDRFSAERLKGVDSTLKIQPAKLEDSAVYLCASSPSEGARDTQYFGPGTRLTVL.

This clonotype was recorded once. The chain combines TRBV25-1 with TRBJ1-4; D uncertain. Germline CDR1 and CDR2: MGHDK and SYGVNS. Trimming removed 3 bases from V and 8 bases from J, with 13 bases in between. The CDR3 sequence is 14 residues long. DNA of the CDR3: TGTGCCAGCAGTGATCAGGCGTTGGGGGAAAAACTGTTTTTT. This encodes CASSDQALGEKLFF.

This clonotype showed up many times. The CDR3 sequence is CATNVLAGDNEQFF. The CDR3 DNA follows: TGTGCCACCAACGTCTTAGCGGGGGACAATGAGCAGTTCTTC. The V call is TRBV12-3 or TRBV12-4, the J call TRBJ2-1, with 9 bases that match TRBD2. This CDR3 region has 14 residues. J was trimmed by 5 bases and V by 10 bases; bases with no gene match: 9.

There are many counts of this clonotype. The chain is built from TRBV20-1 and TRBJ2-7; 8 nucleotides agree with TRBD1. V shed 1 base and J 3 bases; nucleotides not matched to a gene: 8. The CDR3 runs to 15 residues. The V gene's germline CDR1 is DFQATT and CDR2 SNEGSKA (reference sequence). The CDR3 DNA reads TGCAGTGCTAGAGGGGATACCGGGACAGGCTACGAGCAGTACTTC. It translates to CSARGDTGTGYEQYF.

The chain links TRBV6-5 to TRBJ2-3, with D maybe TRBD2 (6 bases). This CDR3 contains 18 residues. V lost 0 bases and J 0 bases, leaving 16 bases between the germline ends. Per germline, CDR1 MNHEY and CDR2 SVGAGI. CDR3 in amino acids: CASSYSARDWASTDTQYF. CDR3 coding DNA: TGTGCCAGCAGTTACTCGGCTAGGGACTGGGCTAGCACAGATACGCAGTATTTT.

This chain connects TRBV5-6 to TRBJ2-4; TRBD1 matches 10 bases. The DNA end favors TRBJ2-5, so the J call may be wrong. The CDR3 sequence is 14 residues long. The germline V gene has CDR1 SGHDT and CDR2 YYEEEE. The CDR3 DNA is TGTGCCACCTCCGGACAGGGGGATCTGGAGACCCAGTACTTC. Its protein is CATSGQGDLETQYF.

The V and J genes are TRBV20-1 and TRBJ1-6; D is undetermined. The CDR3 loop spans 14 amino acids. Germline V lookup: CDR1 DFQATT, CDR2 SNEGSKA (reference sequence). V shed 0 bases and J shed 5 bases, with 8 bases lying between them. CDR3 nucleotide sequence: TGCAGTGCTAGAGACGGAGCCCATAATTCACCCCTCCACTTT. As protein: CSARDGAHNSPLHF.

The chain uses TRBV29-1 and TRBJ2-3; TRBD2 matches 8 bases. V was pared by 4 bases and J by 0 bases, with 9 bases of the junction left unmatched. CDR1 and CDR2 (germline): SQVTM, ANQGSEA. The CDR3 spans 16 residues. CDR3 in DNA: TGCAGCGTTGGAGCGGGAGTCGAGGGAAGCACAGATACGCAGTATTTT. Its translation: CSVGAGVEGSTDTQYF.

This clonotype occurred a few times. The J gene is TRBJ2-1, the V gene TRBV20-1; 11 nucleotides match TRBD2. This CDR3 has 15 residues. Germline CDR1 is DFQATT and CDR2 is SNEGSKA (reference sequence). V lost 6 bases to trimming and J lost 5 bases; unmatched junction nucleotides: 9. CDR3 DNA: TGCAGTGCAAAAATAGCGGGAGGGCCAAACAATGAGCAGTTCTTC. This codes for CSAKIAGGPNNEQFF.

This chain connects TRBV3-1 to TRBJ1-5, with TRBD1 as a possible D gene (6 bases). Trimming shortened V by 0 bases and J by 7 bases, and 13 bases separated the two germline ends. The germline CDR1 and CDR2 sequences are LGHDT and YNNKEL (reference sequence). This CDR3 has 15 residues. CDR3 sequence: CASSQDFRGSQPQHF. The CDR3 DNA sequence: TGTGCCAGCAGCCAAGATTTCAGGGGAAGCCAGCCCCAGCATTTT.

In its sample, this clonotype was seen many times. V is TRBV12-3 or TRBV12-4 and J is TRBJ2-5, with D uncertain. CDR3 size: 13 residues. The germline V and J ends were trimmed by 6 bases and 4 bases, with 12 bases remaining between them. For the CDR3, the DNA is TGTGCCAGCAGCGTAGCCGGAAGAGAGACCCAGTACTTC. Its protein is CASSVAGRETQYF.